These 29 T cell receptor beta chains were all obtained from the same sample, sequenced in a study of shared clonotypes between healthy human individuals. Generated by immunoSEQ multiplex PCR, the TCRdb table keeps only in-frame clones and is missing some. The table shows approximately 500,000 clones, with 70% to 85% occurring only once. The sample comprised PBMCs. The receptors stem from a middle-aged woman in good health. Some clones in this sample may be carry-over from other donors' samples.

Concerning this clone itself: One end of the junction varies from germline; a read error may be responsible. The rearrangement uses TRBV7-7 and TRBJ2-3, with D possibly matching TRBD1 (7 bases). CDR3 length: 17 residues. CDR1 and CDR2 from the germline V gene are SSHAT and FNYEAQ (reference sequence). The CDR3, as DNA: TGTGCTAGCAGCTTAAGGGCGGGACAGACTAGCACAGATACGCAGTATTTT. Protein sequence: CASSLRAGQTSTDTQYF.

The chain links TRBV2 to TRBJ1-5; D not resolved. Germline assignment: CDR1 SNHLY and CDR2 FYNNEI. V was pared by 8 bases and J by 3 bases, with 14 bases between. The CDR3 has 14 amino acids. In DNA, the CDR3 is TGTGCCAGCTCCCTGGACGGCCCCAATCAGCCCCAGCATTTT. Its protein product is CASSLDGPNQPQHF.

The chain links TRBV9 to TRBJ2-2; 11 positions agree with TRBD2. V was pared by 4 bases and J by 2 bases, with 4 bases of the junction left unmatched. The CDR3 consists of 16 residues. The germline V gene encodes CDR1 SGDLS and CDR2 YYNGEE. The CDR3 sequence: CASSIGLAGNTGELFF. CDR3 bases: TGTGCCAGCAGCATCGGACTAGCGGGTAACACCGGGGAGCTGTTTTTT.

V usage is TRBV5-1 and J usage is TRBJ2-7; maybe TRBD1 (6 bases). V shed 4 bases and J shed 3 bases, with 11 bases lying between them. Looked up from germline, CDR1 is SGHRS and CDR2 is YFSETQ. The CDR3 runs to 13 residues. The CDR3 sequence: CASSLRDNYEQYF. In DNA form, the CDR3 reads TGCGCCAGCAGCCTCCGGGACAACTACGAGCAGTACTTC.

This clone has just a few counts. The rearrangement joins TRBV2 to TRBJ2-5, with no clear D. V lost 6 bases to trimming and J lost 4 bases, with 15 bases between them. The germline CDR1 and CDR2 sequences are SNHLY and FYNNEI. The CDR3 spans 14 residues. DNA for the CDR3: TGTGCCAGCAGCGTCCAGTCTAGAGGAGAGACCCAGTACTTC. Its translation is CASSVQSRGETQYF. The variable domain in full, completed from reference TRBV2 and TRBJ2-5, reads EPEVTQTPSHQVTQMGQEVILRCVPISNHLYFYWYRQILGQKVEFLVSFYNNEISEKSEIFDDQFSVERPDGSNFTLKIRSTKLEDSAMYFCASSVQSRGETQYFGPGTRLLVL.

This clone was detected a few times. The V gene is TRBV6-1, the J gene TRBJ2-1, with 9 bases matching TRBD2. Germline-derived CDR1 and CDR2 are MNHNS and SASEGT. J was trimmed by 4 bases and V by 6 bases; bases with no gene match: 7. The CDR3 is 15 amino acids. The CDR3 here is CASSPGLAGYNEQFF. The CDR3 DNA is TGTGCCAGCAGCCCGGGACTAGCAGGGTACAATGAGCAGTTCTTC.

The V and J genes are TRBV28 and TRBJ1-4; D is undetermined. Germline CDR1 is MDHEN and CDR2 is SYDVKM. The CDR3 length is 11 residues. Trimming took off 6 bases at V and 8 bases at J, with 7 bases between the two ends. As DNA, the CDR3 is TGTGCCAGCAGGGGGAGGGAAAAACTGTTTTTT. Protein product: CASRGREKLFF.

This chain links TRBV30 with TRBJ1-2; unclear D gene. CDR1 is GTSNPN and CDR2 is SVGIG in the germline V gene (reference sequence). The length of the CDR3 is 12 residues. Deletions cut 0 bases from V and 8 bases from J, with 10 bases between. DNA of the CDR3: TGTGCCTGGAGTGTACTGGATTACGGCTACACCTTC. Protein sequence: CAWSVLDYGYTF.

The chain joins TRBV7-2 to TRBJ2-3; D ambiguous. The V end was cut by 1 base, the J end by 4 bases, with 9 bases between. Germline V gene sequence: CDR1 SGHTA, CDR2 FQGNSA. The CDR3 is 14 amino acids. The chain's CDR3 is CASSLGVLPDTQYF. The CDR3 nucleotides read TGTGCCAGCAGCTTAGGCGTCTTACCAGATACGCAGTATTTT.

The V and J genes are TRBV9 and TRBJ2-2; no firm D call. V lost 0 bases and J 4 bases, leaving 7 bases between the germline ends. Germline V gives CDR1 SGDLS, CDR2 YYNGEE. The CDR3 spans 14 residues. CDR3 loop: CASSVGAVTGELFF. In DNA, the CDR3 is TGTGCCAGCAGCGTAGGGGCGGTCACCGGGGAGCTGTTTTTT.

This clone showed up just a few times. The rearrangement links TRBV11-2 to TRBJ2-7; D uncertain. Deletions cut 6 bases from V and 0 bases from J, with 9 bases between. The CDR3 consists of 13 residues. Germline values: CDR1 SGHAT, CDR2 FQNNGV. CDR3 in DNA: TGTGCCAGCAGATCCTACTCCTCCTACGAGCAGTACTTC. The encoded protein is CASRSYSSYEQYF.

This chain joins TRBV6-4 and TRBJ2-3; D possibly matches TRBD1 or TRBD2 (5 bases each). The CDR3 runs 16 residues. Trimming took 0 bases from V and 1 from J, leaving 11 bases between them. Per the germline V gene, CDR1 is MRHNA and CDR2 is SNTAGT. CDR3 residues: CASSDSMGRGTDTQYF. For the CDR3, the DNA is TGTGCCAGCAGTGACTCGATGGGACGCGGCACAGATACGCAGTATTTT.

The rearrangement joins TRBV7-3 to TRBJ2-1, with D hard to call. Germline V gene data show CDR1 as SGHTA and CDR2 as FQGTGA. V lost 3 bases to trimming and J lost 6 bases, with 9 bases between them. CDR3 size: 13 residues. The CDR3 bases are TGTGCCAGCAGCTTCTCGAGAAGCAATGAGCAGTTCTTC. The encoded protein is CASSFSRSNEQFF.

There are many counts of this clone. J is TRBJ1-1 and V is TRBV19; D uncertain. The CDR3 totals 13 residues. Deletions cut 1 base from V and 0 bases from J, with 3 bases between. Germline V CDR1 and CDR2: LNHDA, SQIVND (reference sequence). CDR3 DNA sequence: TGTGCCAGTAGTATAGGAATGAACACTGAAGCTTTCTTT. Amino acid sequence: CASSIGMNTEAFF.

The CDR3 coding sequence is TGTGCCAGCAGCTACCGGGACAGATACAATGAGCAGTTCTTC. Translation: CASSYRDRYNEQFF. The chain uses TRBV9 and TRBJ2-1; 7 nucleotides line up with TRBD1. The CDR3 runs 14 residues. Germline-derived CDR1 and CDR2 are SGDLS and YYNGEE. The trim removed 4 bases at V and 4 bases at J, leaving 5 bases unmatched.

DNA of the CDR3: TGTGCCAGCAGCTTTGGCGAGCAGTTCTTC. Its protein is CASSFGEQFF. The J gene is TRBJ2-1, the V gene TRBV7-9; unclear D gene. The CDR3 consists of 10 residues. V was cut by 3 bases and J by 10 bases, with 4 bases left in between. The germline V gene encodes CDR1 SEHNR and CDR2 FQNEAQ (reference sequence).

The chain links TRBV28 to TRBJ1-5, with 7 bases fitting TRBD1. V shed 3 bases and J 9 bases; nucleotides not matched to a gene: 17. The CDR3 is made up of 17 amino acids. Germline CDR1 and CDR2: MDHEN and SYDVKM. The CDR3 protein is CASSFLQGSIVMGPQHF. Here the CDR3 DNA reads TGTGCCAGCAGTTTTTTACAGGGGTCAATAGTAATGGGGCCCCAGCATTTT. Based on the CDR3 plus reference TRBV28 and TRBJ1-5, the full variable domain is DVKVTQSSRYLVKRTGEKVFLECVQDMDHENMFWYRQDPGLGLRLIYFSYDVKMKEKGDIPEGYSVSREKKERFSLILESASTNQTSMYLCASSFLQGSIVMGPQHFGDGTRLSIL.

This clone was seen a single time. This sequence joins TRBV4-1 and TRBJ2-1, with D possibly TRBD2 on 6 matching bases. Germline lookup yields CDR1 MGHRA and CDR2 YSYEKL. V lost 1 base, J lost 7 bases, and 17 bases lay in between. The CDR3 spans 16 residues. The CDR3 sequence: CASSQGLLARGNEQFF. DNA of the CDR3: TGCGCCAGCAGCCAAGGTTTACTAGCTAGAGGAAATGAGCAGTTCTTC.

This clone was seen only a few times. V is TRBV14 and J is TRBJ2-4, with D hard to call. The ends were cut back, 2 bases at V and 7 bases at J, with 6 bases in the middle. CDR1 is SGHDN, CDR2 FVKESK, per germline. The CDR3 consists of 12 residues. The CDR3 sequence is CASSQSQNIQYF. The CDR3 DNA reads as TGTGCCAGCAGCCAATCACAGAACATTCAGTACTTC.

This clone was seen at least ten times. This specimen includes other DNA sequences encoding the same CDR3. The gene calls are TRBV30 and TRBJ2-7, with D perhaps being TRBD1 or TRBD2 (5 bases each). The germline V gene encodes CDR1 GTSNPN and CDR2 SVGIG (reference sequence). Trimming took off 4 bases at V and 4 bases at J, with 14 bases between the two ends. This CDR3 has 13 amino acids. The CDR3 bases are TGTGCCTGGAACACGGGGACGCCTTACGAGCAGTACTTC. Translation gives CAWNTGTPYEQYF.

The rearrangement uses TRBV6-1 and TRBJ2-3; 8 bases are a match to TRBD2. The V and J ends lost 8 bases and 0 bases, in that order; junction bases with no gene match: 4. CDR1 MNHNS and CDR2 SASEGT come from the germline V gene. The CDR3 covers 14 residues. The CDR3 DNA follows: TGTGCCAGCCTGCGGGGGGTTAGCACAGATACGCAGTATTTT. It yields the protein CASLRGVSTDTQYF.

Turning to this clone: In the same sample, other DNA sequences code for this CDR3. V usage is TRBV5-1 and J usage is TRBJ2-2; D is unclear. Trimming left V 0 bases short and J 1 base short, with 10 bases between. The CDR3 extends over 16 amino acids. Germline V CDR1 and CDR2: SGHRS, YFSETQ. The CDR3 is CASSLALGLNTGELFF. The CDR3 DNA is TGCGCCAGCAGCTTGGCCTTGGGGTTGAACACCGGGGAGCTGTTTTTT.

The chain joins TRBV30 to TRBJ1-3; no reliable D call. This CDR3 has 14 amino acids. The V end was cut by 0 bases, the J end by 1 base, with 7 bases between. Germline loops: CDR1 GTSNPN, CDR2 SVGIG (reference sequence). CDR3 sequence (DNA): TGTGCCTGGAGTGTCGGGCGTTCTGGAAACACCATATATTTT. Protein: CAWSVGRSGNTIYF.

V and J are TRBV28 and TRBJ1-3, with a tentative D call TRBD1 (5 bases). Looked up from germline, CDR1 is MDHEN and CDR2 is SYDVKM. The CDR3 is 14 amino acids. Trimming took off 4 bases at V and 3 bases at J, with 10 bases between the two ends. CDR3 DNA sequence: TGTGCCAGCAGTTCCCGACAGAGTGGAAACACCATATATTTT. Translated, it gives CASSSRQSGNTIYF. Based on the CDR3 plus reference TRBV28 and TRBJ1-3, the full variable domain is DVKVTQSSRYLVKRTGEKVFLECVQDMDHENMFWYRQDPGLGLRLIYFSYDVKMKEKGDIPEGYSVSREKKERFSLILESASTNQTSMYLCASSSRQSGNTIYFGEGSWLTVV.

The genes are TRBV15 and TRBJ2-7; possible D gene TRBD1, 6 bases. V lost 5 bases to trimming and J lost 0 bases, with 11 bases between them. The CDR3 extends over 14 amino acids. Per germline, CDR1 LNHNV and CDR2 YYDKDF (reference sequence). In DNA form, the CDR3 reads TGTGCCACCAGCGGCCGGACAGTCTCCTACGAGCAGTACTTC. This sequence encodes CATSGRTVSYEQYF.

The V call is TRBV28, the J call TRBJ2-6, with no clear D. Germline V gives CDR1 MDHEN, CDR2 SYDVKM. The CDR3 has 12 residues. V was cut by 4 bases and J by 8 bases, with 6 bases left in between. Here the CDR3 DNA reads TGTGCCAGCAGTTCGGCGCCCAACGTCCTGACTTTC. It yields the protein CASSSAPNVLTF. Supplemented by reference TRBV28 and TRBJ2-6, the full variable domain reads DVKVTQSSRYLVKRTGEKVFLECVQDMDHENMFWYRQDPGLGLRLIYFSYDVKMKEKGDIPEGYSVSREKKERFSLILESASTNQTSMYLCASSSAPNVLTFGAGSRLTVL.

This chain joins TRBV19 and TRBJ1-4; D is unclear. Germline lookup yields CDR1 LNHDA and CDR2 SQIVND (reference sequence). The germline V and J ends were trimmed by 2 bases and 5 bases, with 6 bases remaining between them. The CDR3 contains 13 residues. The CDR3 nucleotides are TGTGCCAGTAGTATACGGCTGAATGAAAAACTGTTTTTT. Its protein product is CASSIRLNEKLFF.

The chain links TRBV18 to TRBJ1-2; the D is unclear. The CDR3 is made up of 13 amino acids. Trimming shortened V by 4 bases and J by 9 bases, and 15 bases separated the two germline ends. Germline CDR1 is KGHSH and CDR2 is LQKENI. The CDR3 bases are TGTGCCAGCTCACGAGAACCGGGCGGGAGCTACACCTTC. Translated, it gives CASSREPGGSYTF.

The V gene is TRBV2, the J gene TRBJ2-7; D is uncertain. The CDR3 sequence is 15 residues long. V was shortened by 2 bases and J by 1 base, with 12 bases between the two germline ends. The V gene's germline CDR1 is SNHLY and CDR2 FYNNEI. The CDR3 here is CASSEMRALSYEQYF. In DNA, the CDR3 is TGTGCCAGCAGTGAAATGCGTGCTTTATCCTACGAGCAGTACTTC.